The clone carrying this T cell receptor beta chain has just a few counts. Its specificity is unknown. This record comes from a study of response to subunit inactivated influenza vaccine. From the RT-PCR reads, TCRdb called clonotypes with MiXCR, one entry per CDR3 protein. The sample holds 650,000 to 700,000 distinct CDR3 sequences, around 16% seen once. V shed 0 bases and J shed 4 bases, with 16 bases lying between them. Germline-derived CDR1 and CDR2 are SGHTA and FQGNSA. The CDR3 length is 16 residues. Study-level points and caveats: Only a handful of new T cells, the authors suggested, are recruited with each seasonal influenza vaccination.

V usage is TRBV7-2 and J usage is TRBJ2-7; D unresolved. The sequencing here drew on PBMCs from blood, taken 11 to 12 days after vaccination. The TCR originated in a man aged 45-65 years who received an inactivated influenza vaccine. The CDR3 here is CASSLAPARRSYEQYF. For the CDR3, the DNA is TGTGCCAGCAGCTTAGCCCCCGCTCGTAGGAGTTACGAGCAGTACTTC.